The 9 T cell receptor beta chains given below trace back to one sample, sequenced in a study of blood T cell repertoires in COVID-19. The repertoire was sequenced with immunoSEQ multiplex PCR; TCRdb's copy has only in-frame clones and lacks some. The table shows about 300,000 clones, with roughly nine tenths occurring only once. Material: peripheral blood. The receptors stem from a woman aged 30 to 39 with COVID-19, enrolled during active disease.

The gene calls are TRBV19 and TRBJ2-3, with 13 positions matching TRBD2. Germline trimming cut 3 bases from V and 3 bases from J; bases unmatched to any gene: 6. The V gene's germline CDR1 is LNHDA and CDR2 SQIVND (reference sequence). This CDR3 spans 17 amino acids. CDR3 residues: CASSMTGLAGVTDTQYF. The CDR3 DNA sequence: TGTGCCAGTAGTATGACAGGACTAGCGGGAGTTACAGATACGCAGTATTTT.

Here the CDR3 reads CASIPGQGHSNQPQHF. CDR3 nucleotide sequence: TGTGCCAGCATTCCGGGACAGGGTCATAGCAATCAGCCCCAGCATTTT. V gene TRBV27 combines with J gene TRBJ1-5, with 9 positions matching TRBD1. V trimming: 7 bases; J trimming: 0 bases; junction bases outside the gene matches: 7. The CDR3 totals 16 residues. In germline, CDR1 is MNHEY, CDR2 SMNVEV (reference sequence).

The V and J genes are TRBV19 and TRBJ1-3; 7 nucleotides agree with TRBD1. J lost 2 bases, V lost 8 bases, and 6 bases had no gene match. Germline V gene lookup returns CDR1 LNHDA and CDR2 SQIVND (reference sequence). The CDR3 has 14 amino acids. The CDR3 loop is CASGDRATGNTIYF. The CDR3 nucleotides read TGTGCCAGTGGAGACAGGGCTACTGGAAACACCATATATTTT.

This clone has only a few counts. The chain combines TRBV28 with TRBJ2-2; 11 positions agree with TRBD2. The trim removed 2 bases at V and 2 bases at J, leaving 7 bases unmatched. Germline CDR1 reads MDHEN; CDR2 reads SYDVKM. The CDR3 extends over 18 amino acids. CDR3 sequence reads: CASSLPVTSGINTGELFF. The CDR3 DNA reads TGTGCCAGCAGTTTACCTGTGACTAGCGGGATAAACACCGGGGAGCTGTTTTTT. Looking up the rest from reference TRBV28 and TRBJ2-2 gives the full variable domain: DVKVTQSSRYLVKRTGEKVFLECVQDMDHENMFWYRQDPGLGLRLIYFSYDVKMKEKGDIPEGYSVSREKKERFSLILESASTNQTSMYLCASSLPVTSGINTGELFFGEGSRLTVL.

CDR3 sequence (DNA): TGTGCCAGCAGTCTGCCCCTAGCTTTAACTAATGAAAAACTGTTTTTT. This sequence encodes CASSLPLALTNEKLFF. The chain uses TRBV28 and TRBJ1-4, with D unresolved. The ends were cut back, 5 bases at V and 1 base at J, with 14 bases in the middle. The CDR3 length is 16 residues. Germline loops: CDR1 MDHEN, CDR2 SYDVKM.

The gene calls are TRBV7-9 and TRBJ1-4; TRBD1 agrees at 10 bases. The V segment lost 1 base and the J segment 8 bases; nucleotides outside the gene matches: 7. This CDR3 is 16 amino acids long. Germline CDR1 reads SEHNR; CDR2 reads FQNEAQ (reference sequence). Here the CDR3 reads CASSLVTGGIREKLFF. CDR3 coding DNA: TGTGCCAGCAGCTTAGTGACAGGGGGCATCCGGGAAAAACTGTTTTTT. The full variable domain, in which reference TRBV7-9 and TRBJ1-4 provide the parts outside the CDR3, is DTGVSQNPRHKITKRGQNVTFRCDPISEHNRLYWYRQTLGQGPEFLTYFQNEAQLEKSRLLSDRFSAERPKGSFSTLEIQRTEQGDSAMYLCASSLVTGGIREKLFFGSGTQLSVL.

The V and J genes are TRBV29-1 and TRBJ1-2; unclear D gene. V lost 6 bases to trimming and J lost 5 bases, with 22 bases between them. CDR3 size: 15 residues. Germline V lookup: CDR1 SQVTM, CDR2 ANQGSEA. The CDR3 region is CSVGGRQRQPYGYTF. The CDR3 region has the DNA TGCAGCGTCGGAGGAAGACAAAGACAACCATATGGCTACACCTTC.

This chain joins TRBV5-5 and TRBJ1-2, with 9 positions matching TRBD1. With V trimmed by 0 bases and J by 7 bases, 10 bases remained unmatched. CDR3 length: 16 amino acids. CDR1 and CDR2 from the germline V gene are SGHKS and YYEKEE (reference sequence). Written as DNA, the CDR3 is TGTGCCAGCAGCTTGGGAGACGGGACAGGGTCTCGTGGCTACACCTTC. It yields the protein CASSLGDGTGSRGYTF.

V usage is TRBV5-6 and J usage is TRBJ2-3, with 9 bases that match TRBD2. Germline lookup yields CDR1 SGHDT and CDR2 YYEEEE. The junction had 2 bases not matched to a gene; V was cut back by 2 bases and J by 4 bases. The CDR3 sequence is 14 residues long. The CDR3 DNA sequence: TGTGCCAGCAGCTTTATAGCGGGAGCAGATACGCAGTATTTT. It yields the protein CASSFIAGADTQYF.